The clone carrying this T cell receptor (beta chain) was detected a few times. As originally analysed: Nucleated cell counts were estimated from reference gene primer amplification. Profiled with immunoSEQ multiplex PCR; TCRdb holds only in-frame clones, not every one. Clonal size and the V and J genes are those of that table, whereas D and trimming came from the DNA. The sample includes 200,000 or so clones, 70% to 90% of them seen just once. This entry belongs to a study of blood T cell repertoires in COVID-19. About the research overall: There were acute and convalescent COVID-19 samples, and they came from the United States, Italy and Spain. The analysed material was cDNA or gDNA that came from T cells, B-cell-depleted T cells, or PBMCs.

This CDR3 comprises 14 residues. The germline V and J ends were trimmed by 6 bases and 7 bases, with 16 bases remaining between them. Per germline, CDR1 LNHDA and CDR2 SQIVND (reference sequence). The chain links TRBV19 to TRBJ1-5, with TRBD1 as a possible D gene (6 bases). The origin of this receptor is a man aged 55-75 years with acute or convalescent COVID-19. Material: peripheral blood. CDR3 residues: CASRFTGTGQPQHF. The CDR3 DNA reads as TGTGCCAGTAGATTCACAGGGACCGGACAGCCCCAGCATTTT. Together with reference TRBV19 and TRBJ1-5, the CDR3 gives the full variable domain: DGGITQSPKYLFRKEGQNVTLSCEQNLNHDAMYWYRQDPGQGLRLIYYSQIVNDFQKGDIAEGYSVSREKKESFPLTVTSAQKNPTAFYLCASRFTGTGQPQHFGDGTRLSIL.